These 19 T cell receptor beta chains originate from one sample sequenced in a study of long-term antiretroviral therapy in people with HIV. Survey-level resolution applied to immunoSEQ assay v3.0. The table came from immunoSEQ multiplex PCR; TCRdb's copy has only in-frame clones and leaves some out. The data hold about 12,000 clones, with around 77% observed a single time. The material was unsorted PBMCs, obtained 0.5 years before starting antiretroviral therapy. All receptors derive from a woman in her thirties or forties with HIV.

This chain joins TRBV7-9 and TRBJ2-1, with D possibly called TRBD1 or TRBD2 (5 bases each). Trimming cost V 4 bases and J 0 bases, with 13 bases left between them. The CDR3 is 16 residues long. Germline V lookup: CDR1 SEHNR, CDR2 FQNEAQ (reference sequence). Here the CDR3 DNA reads TGTGCCAGCAGCTCGGACGGGACCTCCTCCTACAATGAGCAGTTCTTC. Protein: CASSSDGTSSYNEQFF.

The chain combines TRBV7-9 with TRBJ1-5; weak D call: TRBD1 (5 bases). V was trimmed by 1 base and J by 1 base, leaving 8 bases between them. Germline V gene data show CDR1 as SEHNR and CDR2 as FQNEAQ (reference sequence). This CDR3 is built from 15 residues. This CDR3 reads CASSLGGASNQPQHF. The CDR3 DNA reads TGTGCCAGCAGCTTAGGGGGCGCGAGCAATCAGCCCCAGCATTTT.

This clone has more than one count but fewer than ten. The rearrangement uses TRBV7-8 and TRBJ1-1; perhaps TRBD1 as D (5 bases). CDR3 size: 13 residues. Germline loops: CDR1 SGHVS, CDR2 FQNEAQ. Trimming left V 1 base short and J 6 bases short, with 9 bases between. This CDR3 is CASSLVQVSEAFF. Written as DNA, the CDR3 is TGTGCCAGCAGCTTAGTACAGGTATCTGAAGCTTTCTTT. The variable domain in full, with the rest retrieved from reference TRBV7-8 and TRBJ1-1, is GAGVSQSPRYKVAKRGQDVALRCDPISGHVSLFWYQQALGQGPEFLTYFQNEAQLDKSGLPSDRFFAERPEGSVSTLKIQRTQQEDSAVYLCASSLVQVSEAFFGQGTRLTVV.

The chain has TRBV18 and TRBJ1-5; D unclear. Germline-derived CDR1 and CDR2 are KGHSH and LQKENI. The V and J ends lost 3 bases and 4 bases respectively, with 7 bases between them. This CDR3 spans 13 amino acids. For the CDR3, the DNA is TGTGCCAGCTCACCGGGGTGGAATCAGCCCCAGCATTTT. The encoded protein is CASSPGWNQPQHF.

The rearrangement uses TRBV6-6 and TRBJ1-2; D unclear. The CDR3 loop spans 16 amino acids. Per germline, CDR1 MNHNY and CDR2 SVGAGI (reference sequence). V was pared by 2 bases and J by 5 bases, with 18 bases between. The DNA for the CDR3 is TGTGCCAGCAGTTACACACCGACACAGTCCAATTATGGCTACACCTTC. Translation: CASSYTPTQSNYGYTF.

Only one count was recorded for this clone. This chain connects TRBV11-2 to TRBJ2-3; D remains unclear. The V end lost 1 base, the J end lost 4 bases, and 15 bases lay between the germline ends. The CDR3 loop spans 16 amino acids. CDR1 and CDR2 from the germline V gene are SGHAT and FQNNGV. CDR3 sequence: CASSLGIWEVADTQYF. In DNA, the CDR3 is TGTGCCAGCAGCTTAGGTATTTGGGAAGTCGCAGATACGCAGTATTTT.

The chain couples TRBV7-2 to TRBJ1-2; 12 nucleotides line up with TRBD1. The CDR3 runs 14 residues. Germline V gene sequence: CDR1 SGHTA, CDR2 FQGNSA. V dropped 5 bases and J dropped 3; count of bases not matched to a gene: 1. The CDR3 coding sequence is TGTGCCAGCAGCGGGGACAGGGGGCACTATGGCTACACCTTC. It translates to CASSGDRGHYGYTF.

V and J are TRBV5-4 and TRBJ2-7; perhaps TRBD1 as D (6 bases). CDR1 and CDR2 (germline): SGHNT, YYREEE (reference sequence). The ends were cut back, 2 bases at V and 6 bases at J, with 12 bases in the middle. The CDR3 spans 13 residues. The CDR3 nucleotides are TGTGCCAGCAGCTTCACAGGGTACTCCGAGCAGTACTTC. Residues: CASSFTGYSEQYF.

V gene TRBV10-3 combines with J gene TRBJ2-5; D not resolved. V shed 4 bases and J shed 6 bases, with 15 bases lying between them. The CDR3 has 14 residues. CDR1 is ENHRY, CDR2 SYGVKD, per germline. As DNA, the CDR3 is TGTGCCATCAGTGCCGAAGGAGCCCGGAAGACCCAGTACTTC. Its protein product is CAISAEGARKTQYF.

The genes are TRBV19 and TRBJ1-2, with D unclear. The V end was cut by 7 bases, the J end by 2 bases, with 8 bases between. The CDR3 spans 12 residues. Looked up from germline, CDR1 is LNHDA and CDR2 is SQIVND (reference sequence). CDR3 nucleotide sequence: TGTGCCAGTACCGGACGGAACTATGGCTACACCTTC. Encoded protein: CASTGRNYGYTF.

The genes are TRBV13 and TRBJ2-2; a weak D match, TRBD2 (6 bases). Germline V CDR1 and CDR2: PRHDT, FYEKMQ (reference sequence). This CDR3 has 16 residues. Trimming removed 5 bases from V and 1 base from J, with 14 bases in between. The CDR3 sequence is CASSRGYGGNTGELFF. The CDR3 DNA sequence: TGTGCCAGCAGCCGAGGGTACGGGGGGAACACCGGGGAGCTGTTTTTT.

This rearrangement joins TRBV29-1 to TRBJ1-3; D unresolved. In germline, CDR1 is SQVTM, CDR2 ANQGSEA. Trimming cost V 5 bases and J 4 bases, with 12 bases left between them. The CDR3 covers 13 residues. CDR3 coding DNA: TGCAGCGTTAGACTTTCCTTAGGAAACACCATATATTTT. It yields the protein CSVRLSLGNTIYF.

The chain couples TRBV7-8 to TRBJ1-5; D ambiguous. V was pared by 3 bases and J by 2 bases, with 5 bases between. Looked up from germline, CDR1 is SGHVS and CDR2 is FQNEAQ. This CDR3 has 13 residues. CDR3 in amino acids: CASSFGGNQPQHF. The CDR3 bases are TGTGCCAGCAGCTTTGGGGGCAATCAGCCCCAGCATTTT. Looking up the rest from reference TRBV7-8 and TRBJ1-5 gives the full variable domain: GAGVSQSPRYKVAKRGQDVALRCDPISGHVSLFWYQQALGQGPEFLTYFQNEAQLDKSGLPSDRFFAERPEGSVSTLKIQRTQQEDSAVYLCASSFGGNQPQHFGDGTRLSIL.

This sequence joins TRBV27 and TRBJ1-5, with D perhaps matching TRBD1 (5 bases). This CDR3 is 15 amino acids long. Trimming took 3 bases from V and 5 from J, leaving 14 bases between them. CDR1 MNHEY and CDR2 SMNVEV come from the germline V gene (reference sequence). CDR3 amino acids: CASSFSSGEDQPQHF. The CDR3 bases are TGTGCCAGCAGTTTCAGTTCGGGGGAGGATCAGCCCCAGCATTTT.

This clone was recorded only once. J is TRBJ2-2 and V is TRBV20-1; D gene unclear. V lost 3 bases, J lost 5 bases, and 4 bases lay in between. The germline gives CDR1 DFQATT, CDR2 SNEGSKA (reference sequence). CDR3 length: 11 residues. CDR3 nucleotides: TGCAGTGCTAGCAGGACCGGGGAGCTGTTTTTT. It specifies CSASRTGELFF.

This clone showed up just once. The chain combines TRBV6-6 with TRBJ1-2; a weak D match, TRBD1 (5 bases). In germline, CDR1 is MNHNY, CDR2 SVGAGI (reference sequence). V was trimmed by 6 bases and J by 3 bases, leaving 11 bases between them. This CDR3 is 13 amino acids long. The CDR3 nucleotides are TGTGCCAGCAGACCACCAGGGCACTATGGCTACACCTTC. As protein: CASRPPGHYGYTF.

By share, this clone ranks as medium-sized. The CDR3 region has the DNA TGTGCCAGCAGCTTAGCTCAGGCTGGGGCCTACGAGCAGTACTTC. Amino acid sequence: CASSLAQAGAYEQYF. The V and J genes are TRBV11-2 and TRBJ2-7, with D uncertain. The CDR3 loop spans 15 amino acids. Germline V gene lookup returns CDR1 SGHAT and CDR2 FQNNGV. V was clipped by 1 base and J by 2 bases, with 12 bases between them.

V usage is TRBV10-3 and J usage is TRBJ2-7, with D unresolved. V lost 5 bases, J lost 4 bases, and 6 bases lay in between. The CDR3 covers 11 residues. Germline CDR1 is ENHRY and CDR2 is SYGVKD. CDR3 nucleotide sequence: TGTGCCATCAGTACCCTTTACGAGCAGTACTTC. Translated: CAISTLYEQYF.

The chain employs TRBV6-5 and TRBJ2-3; no reliable D call. CDR3 length equals 14 residues. Germline assignment: CDR1 MNHEY and CDR2 SVGAGI. The ends were cut back, 0 bases at V and 4 bases at J, with 8 bases in the middle. The CDR3 DNA sequence: TGTGCCAGCAGTTACTCGGACCTTCCAGATACGCAGTATTTT. Translated: CASSYSDLPDTQYF.